This T cell receptor (beta chain) was identified during a study of T-cell reconstitution after alpha-beta-depleted transplantation in children. Library preparation (for TCRbeta) was performed with unique molecular identifiers. One entry per CDR3 protein, called by TCRdb with MiXCR from the PCR reads. The sample carries 500,000 or so distinct CDR3 sequences, about 30% recorded once. Germline values: CDR1 SEHNR, CDR2 FQNEAQ (reference sequence). V was clipped by 4 bases and J by 5 bases; unmatched bases: 5. The CDR3 is 14 residues long. The chain carries TRBV7-9 and TRBJ1-5; TRBD1 matches 7 bases. Sequences were derived from PBMCs from the stem cell graft donor, sampled from the stem cell graft. This sequence originates from a human donor who donated a stem cell graft to a child with aplastic anemia. CDR3 region: CASSSGTAHQPQHF. CDR3 in DNA: TGTGCCAGCAGCTCCGGGACAGCTCATCAGCCCCAGCATTTT. Full variable domain (remainder filled in from reference TRBV7-9 and TRBJ1-5): DTGVSQNPRHKITKRGQNVTFRCDPISEHNRLYWYRQTLGQGPEFLTYFQNEAQLEKSRLLSDRFSAERPKGSFSTLEIQRTEQGDSAMYLCASSSGTAHQPQHFGDGTRLSIL.